This T cell receptor beta chain was observed in a study of T cells in Graves' hyperthyroidism and ophthalmopathy. It was RNA transcripts that yielded the amplified TCR beta CDR3 regions. The primer set for the first-round RT-PCR of the TCR CDR3 was HTBI. TCRdb ran MiXCR on the multiplex PCR reads and lists one entry per CDR3 protein. The sample yields more than 300,000 distinct CDR3 sequences, 11% to 15% seen once. The table lists this clonotype with a count of one. Its specificity is unknown. A much bigger clone sits one base away, suggesting this may be a read error. This CDR3 has 13 residues. Germline CDR1 is GTSNPN and CDR2 is SVGIG (reference sequence). Unmatched junction bases numbered 7, after V lost 2 bases and J lost 9 bases. An absence of ophthalmopathy progression within 18 months meant stable Graves' hyperthyroidism. Study results and caveats: Most expanded thyroid clonotypes above 0.001 recurred in blood.

This sequence originates from a woman aged 55 to 70 with Graves' hyperthyroidism. The specimen sequenced was blood. The rearrangement joins TRBV30 to TRBJ2-1; 7 bases line up with TRBD1. For the CDR3, the DNA is TGTGCCTGGAGTCTTGAAGGGGACAGTGAGCAGTTCTTC. This encodes CAWSLEGDSEQFF.